One sample yielded the 12 T cell receptor beta chains listed below, sequenced in a study of T cell repertoires in cytomegalovirus infection. In TCRdb, the reads were re-called with MiXCR into one record per CDR3 protein. The data show hundreds of thousands of distinct CDR3 sequences, about a third seen once. The sample consisted of PBMCs. Receptors were obtained from a human donor in good health (CMV status not recorded). Some clones in this sample may be carry-over from other donors' samples.

The chain couples TRBV19 to TRBJ2-1, with D perhaps TRBD1 or TRBD2 (5 bases each). The CDR3 loop spans 14 amino acids. V lost 4 bases to trimming and J lost 6 bases, with 13 bases between them. CDR1 and CDR2 (germline): LNHDA, SQIVND (reference sequence). The CDR3 spells CASSRSGTVNEQFF. CDR3 sequence (DNA): TGTGCCAGTAGTAGATCCGGGACGGTCAATGAGCAGTTCTTC.

The chain links TRBV7-6 to TRBJ2-2; no reliable D call. The CDR3 is made up of 13 amino acids. V was cut by 2 bases and J by 6 bases, with 7 bases left in between. CDR1 is SGHVS and CDR2 is FNYEAQ in the germline V gene. The CDR3 loop is CASSLPVSGELFF. The CDR3 DNA sequence: TGTGCCAGCAGCTTACCGGTCTCCGGGGAGCTGTTTTTT.

The chain joins TRBV7-2 to TRBJ2-3; 10 bases line up with TRBD2. In germline, CDR1 is SGHTA, CDR2 FQGNSA. The CDR3 covers 16 residues. Trimming cost V 3 bases and J 1 base; bases outside gene matches: 4. CDR3 sequence: CASSFTLAGGTDTQYF. DNA for the CDR3: TGTGCCAGCAGCTTCACTCTAGCGGGGGGCACAGATACGCAGTATTTT.

J is TRBJ2-7 and V is TRBV6-6, with 7 bases identical to TRBD2. The CDR3 loop spans 13 amino acids. Germline V lookup: CDR1 MNHNY, CDR2 SVGAGI (reference sequence). J was trimmed by 3 bases and V by 10 bases; bases with no gene match: 9. The CDR3 region has the DNA TGTGCCACCCTCCCGGGACTAAACTACGAGCAGTACTTC. Translation gives CATLPGLNYEQYF.

The chain recombines TRBV5-1 with TRBJ1-6; 7 bases are a match to TRBD1. The germline V gene has CDR1 SGHRS and CDR2 YFSETQ. CDR3 length equals 14 residues. Unmatched junction bases numbered 12, after V lost 4 bases and J lost 14 bases. The CDR3 spells CASSAGQRERTLHF. The CDR3 DNA is TGCGCCAGCAGCGCGGGACAGCGCGAGAGGACCCTCCACTTT.

Worth noting for this clonotype: A much bigger clone sits one base away, suggesting this may be a read error. Lacking the conserved final phenylalanine or tryptophan, this CDR3 likely reflects a read error. The genes are TRBV7-2 and TRBJ2-7; 8 bases are shared with TRBD1. Trimming cost V 3 bases and J 2 bases; bases outside gene matches: 9. This CDR3 spans 16 amino acids. Looked up from germline, CDR1 is SGHTA and CDR2 is FQGNSA. In DNA, the CDR3 is TGTGCCAGCAGCTTCCAGGTCCGGACAGGGCCCTACGAGCAGTACTTA. It codes for CASSFQVRTGPYEQYL.

This clonotype occurred many times. This chain connects TRBV7-2 to TRBJ1-3, with D perhaps TRBD1 (5 bases). CDR1 and CDR2 from the germline V gene are SGHTA and FQGNSA. Trimming removed 0 bases from V and 2 bases from J, with 11 bases in between. This CDR3 is 16 amino acids long. This CDR3 is CASSLAGRATGNTIYF. The CDR3 DNA follows: TGTGCCAGCAGCTTAGCGGGCAGGGCAACTGGAAACACCATATATTTT. The complete variable domain, with remaining parts taken from reference TRBV7-2 and TRBJ1-3, reads GAGVSQSPSNKVTEKGKDVELRCDPISGHTALYWYRQSLGQGLEFLIYFQGNSAPDKSGLPSDRFSAERTGGSVSTLTIQRTQQEDSAVYLCASSLAGRATGNTIYFGEGSWLTVV.

This clonotype has more than one count but fewer than ten. The genes are TRBV7-8 and TRBJ2-3; perhaps TRBD2 as D (6 bases). Trimming pared 0 bases from V and 2 bases from J, leaving 9 bases between. The CDR3 extends over 15 amino acids. CDR1 and CDR2 from the germline V gene are SGHVS and FQNEAQ. The CDR3 DNA reads TGTGCCAGCAGCTTAGCATCGGGGGTCACAGATACGCAGTATTTT. Amino acids: CASSLASGVTDTQYF.

V usage is TRBV2 and J usage is TRBJ2-5, with 9 positions matching TRBD1. CDR3 size: 15 residues. CDR1 is SNHLY and CDR2 is FYNNEI in the germline V gene. Losses at the gene ends were 3 bases for V and 5 bases for J; bases not matched to a gene: 7. For the CDR3, the DNA is TGTGCCAGCAGTGATGGGACAGGGCTTTCGGAGACCCAGTACTTC. This gives the protein CASSDGTGLSETQYF.

Regarding this clonotype: The junction departs from the called germline gene at one end, perhaps through a read error. The gene calls are TRBV4-3 and TRBJ2-2; no firm D call. There are 13 residues in the CDR3. Germline V lookup: CDR1 LGHNA, CDR2 YSLEER. The CDR3 region is CDSSQDLLGELFF. CDR3 sequence (DNA): TGCGACAGCAGCCAAGATCTGCTCGGGGAGCTGTTTTTT.

The rearrangement joins TRBV6-1 to TRBJ1-1; 11 nucleotides agree with TRBD1. Germline CDR1 is MNHNS and CDR2 is SASEGT. Losses at the gene ends were 4 bases for V and 6 bases for J; bases not matched to a gene: 4. This CDR3 contains 14 residues. CDR3 DNA: TGTGCCAGCAGTGGCGGGACAGGGGGACCTGAAGCTTTCTTT. Encoded protein: CASSGGTGGPEAFF.

Turning to this clonotype: The junction does not match germline at one end; this may be a read error. V usage is TRBV3-1 and J usage is TRBJ1-5; D gene unclear. The CDR3 covers 14 residues. Germline lookup yields CDR1 LGHDT and CDR2 YNNKEL (reference sequence). CDR3 protein: CASSQDVGNPPQPF. The CDR3 DNA sequence: TGTGCCAGCAGCCAGGATGTCGGCAATCCGCCCCAGCCTTTT.